These 7 T cell receptor beta chains were sequenced from one sample in a study of control samples from healthy donors and cancer patients. This table comes from immunoSEQ multiplex PCR, and its TCRdb copy is limited to in-frame clones, with some not included. The repertoire holds roughly 76,000 clones, with around 94% as singletons. The sample was blood. Receptor source: a young woman in good health.

V usage is TRBV7-9 and J usage is TRBJ2-7, with 9 bases aligning to TRBD1. Germline CDR1 SEHNR, CDR2 FQNEAQ (reference sequence). The CDR3 totals 14 residues. V was clipped by 5 bases and J by 4 bases; unmatched bases: 6. The chain's CDR3 is CASSPGQGLYEQYF. DNA for the CDR3: TGTGCCAGCAGCCCGGGACAGGGTTTATACGAGCAGTACTTC. The full variable domain, with the rest looked up from reference TRBV7-9 and TRBJ2-7, is DTGVSQNPRHKITKRGQNVTFRCDPISEHNRLYWYRQTLGQGPEFLTYFQNEAQLEKSRLLSDRFSAERPKGSFSTLEIQRTEQGDSAMYLCASSPGQGLYEQYFGPGTRLTVT.

The chain is built from TRBV2 and TRBJ2-2; D might be TRBD2 (5 bases). The V end was cut by 9 bases, the J end by 5 bases, with 10 bases between. Germline V gene data show CDR1 as SNHLY and CDR2 as FYNNEI. The CDR3 has 12 amino acids. The CDR3 DNA sequence: TGTGCCAGAAGCGGACCAACCGGGGAGCTGTTTTTT. Its translation: CARSGPTGELFF.

For the CDR3, the DNA is TGCAGCGACCGCCCCGCGGGTAGTACTGAAGCTTTCTTT. Its protein product is CSDRPAGSTEAFF. V and J are TRBV29-1 and TRBJ1-1; D not resolved. Germline assignment: CDR1 SQVTM and CDR2 ANQGSEA. The CDR3 loop spans 13 amino acids. Trimming cost V 7 bases and J 5 bases, with 17 bases left between them.

The V gene is TRBV18, the J gene TRBJ1-2; a weak D match, TRBD1 (5 bases). CDR1 is KGHSH, CDR2 LQKENI, per germline. This CDR3 region has 15 residues. Trimming took 3 bases from V and 0 from J, leaving 11 bases between them. In DNA form, the CDR3 reads TGTGCCAGCTCACCGACAGTCGAAGCTAACTATGGCTACACCTTC. Translated, it gives CASSPTVEANYGYTF.

This chain joins TRBV11-2 and TRBJ2-5, with TRBD1 identical over 9 bases. Germline loops: CDR1 SGHAT, CDR2 FQNNGV. This CDR3 contains 15 residues. Unmatched junction bases numbered 4, after V lost 1 base and J lost 4 bases. CDR3 DNA: TGTGCCAGCAGCTTAGGAGGACAGGGGAGAGAGACCCAGTACTTC. This gives the protein CASSLGGQGRETQYF.

This clone showed up just once. The chain employs TRBV7-6 and TRBJ1-3; D uncertain. The ends were cut back, 0 bases at V and 0 bases at J, with 12 bases in the middle. This CDR3 is 17 amino acids long. Germline values: CDR1 SGHVS, CDR2 FNYEAQ. CDR3: CASSLAQDGASGNTIYF. The DNA of the CDR3 is TGTGCCAGCAGCTTAGCCCAGGACGGCGCCTCTGGAAACACCATATATTTT.

The rearrangement uses TRBV28 and TRBJ2-1; unclear D gene. The CDR3 loop spans 11 amino acids. V lost 2 bases and J lost 9, with 5 bases in between. Germline V gene lookup returns CDR1 MDHEN and CDR2 SYDVKM. The CDR3 DNA reads as TGTGCCAGCAGTTTACCCGGTGAGCAGTTCTTC. It translates to CASSLPGEQFF.